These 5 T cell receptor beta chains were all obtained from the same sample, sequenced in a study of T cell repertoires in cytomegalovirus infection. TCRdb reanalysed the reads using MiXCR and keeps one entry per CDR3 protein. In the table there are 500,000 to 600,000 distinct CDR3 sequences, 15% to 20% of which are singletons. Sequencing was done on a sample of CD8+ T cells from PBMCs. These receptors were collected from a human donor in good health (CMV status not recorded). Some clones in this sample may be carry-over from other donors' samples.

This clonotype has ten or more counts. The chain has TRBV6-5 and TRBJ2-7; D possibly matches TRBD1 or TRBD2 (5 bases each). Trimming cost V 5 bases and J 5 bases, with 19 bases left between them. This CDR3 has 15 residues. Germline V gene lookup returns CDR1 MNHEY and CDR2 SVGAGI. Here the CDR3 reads CASSKGIGSGNEQYF. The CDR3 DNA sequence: TGTGCCAGCAGTAAGGGGATAGGGAGCGGAAACGAGCAGTACTTC.

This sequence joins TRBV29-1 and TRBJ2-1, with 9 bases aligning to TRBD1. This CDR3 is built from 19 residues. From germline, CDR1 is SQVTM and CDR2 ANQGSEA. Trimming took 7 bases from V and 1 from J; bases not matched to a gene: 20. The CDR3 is CSAHARRDRAGVSYNEQFF. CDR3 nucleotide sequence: TGCAGCGCCCATGCTCGTCGGGACAGGGCTGGTGTGTCCTACAATGAGCAGTTCTTC.

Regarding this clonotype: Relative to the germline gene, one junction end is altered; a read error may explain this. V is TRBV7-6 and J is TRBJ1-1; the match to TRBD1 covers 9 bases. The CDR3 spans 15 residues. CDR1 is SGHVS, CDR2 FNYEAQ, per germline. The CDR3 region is CTSSLSGQGNTEAFF. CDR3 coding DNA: TGTACCAGCAGCTTATCGGGACAGGGGAACACTGAAGCTTTCTTT.

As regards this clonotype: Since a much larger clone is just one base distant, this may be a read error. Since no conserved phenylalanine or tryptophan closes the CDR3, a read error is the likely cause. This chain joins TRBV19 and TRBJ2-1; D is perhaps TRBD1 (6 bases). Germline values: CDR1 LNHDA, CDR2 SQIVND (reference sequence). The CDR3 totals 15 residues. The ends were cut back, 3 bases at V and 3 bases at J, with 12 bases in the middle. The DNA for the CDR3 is TGTGCCAGTAGTATTATGGACAGTCTCTACAATGAGCAGTTCTTA. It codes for CASSIMDSLYNEQFL.

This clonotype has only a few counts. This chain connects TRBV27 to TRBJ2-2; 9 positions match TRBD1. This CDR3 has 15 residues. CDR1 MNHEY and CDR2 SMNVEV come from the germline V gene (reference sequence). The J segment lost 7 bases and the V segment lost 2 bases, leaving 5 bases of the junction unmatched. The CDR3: CASSLRDRAGGELFF. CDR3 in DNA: TGTGCCAGCAGTTTAAGGGACAGGGCGGGCGGGGAGCTGTTTTTT.